Detailed here is one TCR beta chain. The target of this receptor is not known. No much larger clone exists at a distance of one base, and base qualities are not known. These data are taken from a study of cytomegalovirus exposure and HLA in healthy donors (dated by TCRdb to about 2017). At the level of the whole study: The roughly 670 repertoires of the first cohort and the 120 validation repertoires were produced on the same platform, according to a later analysis. To predict cytomegalovirus infection status, the study combined high-throughput TCR immunosequencing, statistical association of individual TCRs with disease status, and machine learning. The aim of the study was to test whether cataloging public T cell receptors could identify signatures of past pathogen exposure. Along with the approximately 650-subject first cohort, a separate validation cohort of more than 90 different subjects was used.

Donors formed part of the validation cohort, which comprised fewer than 150 subjects and was distinct from the first cohort of some 700 subjects. From a lookup of the germline V gene, CDR1 and CDR2 are SGDLS and YYNGEE. From the cysteine up to the phenylalanine, the CDR3 has a length of 15 residues. Only the CDR3 part of the read is kept: 45 bases, read in frame from the first base. The germline V and J ends show losses of 0 bases and 9 bases respectively, and no gene match explains 6 bases of the junction. What the authors observed across the whole study: A few of the identified cytomegalovirus-associated TCR beta chains were confirmed in vitro to be specific for cytomegalovirus antigens. A total of 150 to 200 TCR beta chains were listed by the study as associated with cytomegalovirus. A later analysis found that TCRs clustered in the first cohort also tended to co-occur in the 130 or so validation repertoires, with roughly 95% of cluster scores above 0. The classifier was reported to diagnose cytomegalovirus status with high specificity and sensitivity in both the original cohort and the validation cohort. Most TCR sequences were observed very rarely across donors, whereas some public TCRs were present in many individuals. The validation cohort had no HLA typing available for a later analysis, so co-occurrence within that cohort was assessed over all 120 repertoires. The authors suggested that the approach could potentially be extended to other disease states and immunological phenotypes.

Libraries were made using the immunoSEQ multiplex PCR assay. As for the original processing: To diagnose cytomegalovirus status from the catalog of TCR beta chain sequences, a statistical classification framework was built. TCRdb holds this immuneACCESS table with in-frame rearrangements only. Some clones are missing; in checked studies, unresolved V genes explain under half, and the rest has no known cause. V and J calls and clone size are those listed in that table; D and trimming were worked out from the DNA. Here the sample has about 330,000 clones; around 86% occur a single time. 0.75% to 0.85% of the sample is in the top ten clones.

The material sequenced was PBMCs. The receptor's source is a woman younger than 30 in good health and CMV-seronegative. The rearrangement joined TRBV9 to TRBJ2-2, with 9 middle bases fitting TRBD2. The sequence in DNA is TGTGCCAGCAGCGTAGTCACTAGCGGGTTCCGGGAGCTGTTTTTT. Translated, this is CASSVVTSGFRELFF.